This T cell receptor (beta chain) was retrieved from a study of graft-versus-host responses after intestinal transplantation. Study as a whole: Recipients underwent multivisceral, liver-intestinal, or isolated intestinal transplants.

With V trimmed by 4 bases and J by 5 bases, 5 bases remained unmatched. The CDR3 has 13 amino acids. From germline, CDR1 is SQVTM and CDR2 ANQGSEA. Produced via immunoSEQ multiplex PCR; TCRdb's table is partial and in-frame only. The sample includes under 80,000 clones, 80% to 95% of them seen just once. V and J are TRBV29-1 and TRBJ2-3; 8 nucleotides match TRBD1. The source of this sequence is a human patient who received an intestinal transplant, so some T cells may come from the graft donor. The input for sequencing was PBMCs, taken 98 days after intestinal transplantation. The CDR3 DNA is TGCAGCGTTGGGGGAGGACAGGGAGATACGCAGTATTTT. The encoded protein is CSVGGGQGDTQYF.